The T cell receptor beta chain described here comes from a study of T cell responses to AZD1222 COVID-19 vaccine. Sequencing used immunoSEQ multiplex PCR; TCRdb keeps in-frame clones, though not all of them. In the table there are about 130,000 clones, roughly 85% of which are singletons. Source: peripheral blood, taken on day 0 of AZD1222 vaccination. This clonotype was sampled from an adult in good health.

The CDR3 DNA reads as TGTGCCGACAGAGGGGGGAACACAGATACGCAGTATTTT. Translated: CADRGGNTDTQYF. The J gene is TRBJ2-3, the V gene TRBV2; D tentatively fits TRBD1 or TRBD2 (6 bases each). The CDR3 contains 13 residues. Germline V gene data show CDR1 as SNHLY and CDR2 as FYNNEI. With 11 bases removed from V and 2 bases from J, the gap between germline ends came to 14 bases.